Given below is one T cell receptor (beta chain) in context. This entry belongs to a study of blood T cell repertoires in COVID-19. Study-wide background: PBMCs, B-cell-depleted T cells, or T cells provided the cDNA or gDNA that made up the material.

Original data processing: The authors estimated nucleated cell counts from reference gene primer amplification. Repertoires were generated with immunoSEQ multiplex PCR, while TCRdb's copy carries only in-frame clones and drops some. V and J calls and clone size are those listed in that table; D and trimming were worked out from the DNA. This sample yields roughly 83,000 clones, of which 86% are seen a single time; under 8.5% belongs to the top ten. Per the germline V gene, CDR1 is LNHDA and CDR2 is SQIVND (reference sequence). The CDR3 totals 14 residues. J was trimmed by 7 bases and V by 7 bases; bases with no gene match: 9.

This clonotype was sampled from a man in his fifties or sixties with active COVID-19. The sequenced sample was peripheral blood. The chain couples TRBV19 to TRBJ1-4, with 7 positions matching TRBD1. CDR3 sequence reads: CASTPGQSFEKLFF. Written as DNA, the CDR3 is TGTGCCAGTACCCCGGGACAGTCATTTGAAAAACTGTTTTTT.